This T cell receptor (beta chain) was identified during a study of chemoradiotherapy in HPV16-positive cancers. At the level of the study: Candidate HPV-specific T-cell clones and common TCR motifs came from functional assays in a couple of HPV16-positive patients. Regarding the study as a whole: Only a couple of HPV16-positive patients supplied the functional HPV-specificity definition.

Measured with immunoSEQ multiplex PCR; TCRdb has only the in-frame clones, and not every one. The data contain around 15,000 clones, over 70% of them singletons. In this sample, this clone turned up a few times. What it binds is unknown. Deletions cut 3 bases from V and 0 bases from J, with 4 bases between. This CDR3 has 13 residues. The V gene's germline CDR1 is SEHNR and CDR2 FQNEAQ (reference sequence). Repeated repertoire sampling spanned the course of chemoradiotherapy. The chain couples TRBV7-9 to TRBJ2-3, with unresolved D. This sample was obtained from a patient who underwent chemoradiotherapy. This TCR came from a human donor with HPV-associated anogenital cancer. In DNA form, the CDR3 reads TGTGCCAGCAGCTTTGGCAGCACAGATACGCAGTATTTT. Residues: CASSFGSTDTQYF.